Listed below are T cell receptor beta chains from one sample, sequenced in a study of molecular identifiers for immune sequencing clone quantification. TCRdb re-called the PCR reads with MiXCR, one entry per CDR3 protein. The table includes tens of thousands of distinct CDR3 sequences, 20% to 25% detected once. Sequencing input: naive CD8+ T cells from blood, with Jurkat cell RNA spiked in. The receptors shown here come from a human donor in good health. Some libraries in this study had Jurkat cell RNA spiked in. The CDR3 runs from the conserved cysteine through the conserved F or W. The D gene is left open where the match is weak. Rows may omit the clone size; those that give it use once, few, many or a size class.

J,size,V,D,CDR3,DNA
TRBJ1-2,many,TRBV28,TRBD1,CASRAGTGVPGSYGYTF,TGTGCCAGCAGAGCCGGGACAGGGGTCCCCGGGTCCTATGGCTACACCTTC
TRBJ2-6,many,TRBV29-1,NA,CSVEVGLGNDHPAGANVLTF,TGCAGCGTTGAAGTGGGTTTGGGGAATGACCATCCGGCTGGGGCCAACGTCCTGACTTTC
TRBJ2-3,many,TRBV19,TRBD2,CASSTWTSERTDTQYF,TGTGCCAGTAGTACCTGGACTAGCGAGCGCACAGATACGCAGTATTTT
TRBJ2-3,few,TRBV13,NA,CASQESPSTDTQYF,TGTGCCAGCCAGGAGTCGCCAAGCACAGATACGCAGTATTTT
TRBJ1-6,many,TRBV20-1,NA,CSALQYQLSSSYNSPLHF,TGCAGTGCTTTACAGTATCAGCTCTCTAGCTCCTATAATTCACCCCTCCACTTT
TRBJ2-7,NA,TRBV6-5,NA,CASRIMSGREQNF,TGTGCCAGCAGAATTATGTCGGGTCGCGAGCAGAACTTC
TRBJ2-2,many,TRBV2,NA,CATEEGYDTGELFF,TGTGCCACCGAGGAGGGGTACGACACCGGGGAGCTGTTTTTT
TRBJ2-7,NA,TRBV5-4,NA,CASSPAIGAYEQYF,TGTGCCAGCAGCCCTGCGATTGGAGCCTACGAGCAGTACTTC
TRBJ2-7,NA,TRBV20-1,NA,CSASPTAGRYEQYF,TGCAGTGCTTCCCCCACGGCAGGGCGGTACGAGCAGTACTTC
TRBJ1-1,many,TRBV5-1,NA,CASSLLQGPPEAFF,TGCGCCAGCAGCTTGTTACAGGGCCCCCCTGAAGCTTTCTTT
TRBJ2-2,many,TRBV4-3,NA,CASSQDGERTGELFF,TGCGCCAGCAGCCAAGATGGAGAGCGGACCGGGGAGCTGTTTTTT
TRBJ2-1,many,TRBV7-2,NA,CASSLLVAYNEQFF,TGTGCCAGCAGCTTATTGGTCGCCTACAATGAGCAGTTCTTC
TRBJ2-1,many,TRBV11-3,TRBD2,CASSARSGGAPDEQFF,TGTGCCAGCAGCGCCCGTAGCGGGGGGGCCCCCGATGAGCAGTTCTTC
TRBJ2-3,many,TRBV30,NA,CAWTGGGTSTDTQYF,TGTGCCTGGACTGGGGGCGGAACTAGCACAGATACGCAGTATTTT
TRBJ2-7,many,TRBV7-9,TRBD1,CASSPRTGIGEQYF,TGTGCCAGCAGCCCGAGGACAGGGATAGGCGAGCAGTACTTC
TRBJ2-7,many,TRBV29-1,TRBD1,CSVEGTGDNEQYF,TGCAGCGTTGAAGGGACAGGGGATAACGAGCAGTACTTC
TRBJ1-6,many,TRBV7-3,NA,CASSLMAQGYNSPLHF,TGTGCCAGCAGCTTAATGGCTCAGGGCTATAATTCACCCCTCCACTTT
TRBJ2-2,many,TRBV7-9,NA,CASSFPEQGTGELFF,TGTGCCAGCAGCTTCCCGGAACAGGGAACCGGGGAGCTGTTTTTT
TRBJ2-7,NA,TRBV2,TRBD2,CASSDRLAVDYEQYF,TGTGCCAGCAGTGATAGACTAGCGGTCGACTACGAGCAGTACTTC
TRBJ2-5,many,TRBV5-1,TRBD2,CASTLAGGPQETQYF,TGCGCCAGCACCTTAGCGGGGGGGCCTCAAGAGACCCAGTACTTC
TRBJ2-7,many,TRBV9,NA,CASSYTLDSYEQYF,TGTGCCAGCAGCTACACCTTGGACAGCTACGAGCAGTACTTC
TRBJ2-4,few,TRBV12-3/TRBV12-4,TRBD1,CASRTGTGEVIQYF,TGTGCCAGCAGAACCGGGACAGGGGAGGTCATTCAGTACTTC
TRBJ2-6,many,TRBV29-1,NA,CSVAGGGPSGANVLTF,TGCAGCGTTGCGGGAGGGGGCCCTTCTGGGGCCAACGTCCTGACTTTC
TRBJ1-4,once,TRBV15,NA,CAPSRGDGDENLFF,TGTGCCCCCAGCAGAGGGGACGGTGACGAAAACCTGTTTTTT
TRBJ2-5,many,TRBV7-9,NA,CASSSPTGRQETQYF,TGTGCCAGCAGCTCGCCGACTGGACGCCAAGAGACCCAGTACTTC
TRBJ2-5,many,TRBV5-4,NA,CASSLSTARETQYF,TGTGCCAGCAGCTTGTCAACAGCGCGGGAGACCCAGTACTTC
TRBJ1-1,many,TRBV12-5,NA,CASARDEVGSGNTEAFF,TGTGCTAGTGCGAGAGACGAGGTGGGATCTGGGAACACTGAAGCTTTCTTT
TRBJ2-4,few,TRBV19,NA,CASSEPGGLNIQYF,TGTGCCAGTAGTGAGCCGGGCGGGTTAAACATTCAGTACTTC
TRBJ1-4,NA,TRBV7-9,TRBD1,CASSGTAREKLLF,TGTGCCAGCAGCGGGACAGCACGGGAAAAACTGTTGTTT
TRBJ2-3,many,TRBV28,TRBD2,CASSLFPTSGGPGDTQYF,TGTGCCAGCAGTTTATTCCCGACTAGCGGGGGGCCCGGAGATACGCAGTATTTT
TRBJ2-7,NA,TRBV4-2,NA,CASSREAEGDSYEQYF,TGTGCCAGCAGCCGAGAAGCCGAAGGGGACTCCTACGAGCAGTACTTC
TRBJ1-6,many,TRBV4-1,NA,CASSPPGYNSPLHF,TGCGCCAGCAGCCCCCCCGGGTATAATTCACCCCTCCACTTT
TRBJ2-1,NA,TRBV12-5,TRBD2,CASGGLAGVVEQFF,TGTGCTAGTGGGGGACTAGCGGGGGTCGTTGAGCAGTTCTTC
TRBJ1-6,many,TRBV25-1,NA,CASSDLGRNGLKSPLHF,TGTGCCAGCAGTGATTTAGGGCGGAATGGATTGAAGTCACCCCTCCACTTT
TRBJ2-3,many,TRBV3-1,NA,CASSQDLGSADTQYF,TGTGCCAGCAGCCAAGATCTGGGCTCCGCAGATACGCAGTATTTT
TRBJ2-3,NA,TRBV12-3/TRBV12-4,NA,CASSPLDSSSTDTQYF,TGTGCCAGCAGTCCCCTTGACTCCTCTAGCACAGATACGCAGTATTTT
TRBJ2-7,many,TRBV9,TRBD2,CASSSEGTSAYEQYF,TGTGCCAGCAGTTCAGAAGGGACTAGCGCCTACGAGCAGTACTTC
TRBJ2-7,many,TRBV9,TRBD1,CASSVAAGGGYEQYF,TGTGCCAGCAGCGTAGCGGCAGGGGGCGGGTACGAGCAGTACTTC
TRBJ2-7,many,TRBV9,NA,CASSLETGYSDEQYF,TGTGCCAGCAGCCTGGAGACAGGTTACAGCGACGAGCAGTACTTC
TRBJ2-1,NA,TRBV7-3,TRBD2,CASSLTYGTNYNEQSF,TGTGCCAGCAGCTTAACGTATGGGACTAACTACAATGAGCAGTCCTTC
TRBJ1-6,many,TRBV5-4,NA,CASNSGQLNSPLHF,TGTGCCAGCAACTCCGGACAGCTTAATTCACCCCTCCACTTT
TRBJ2-7,many,TRBV4-2,NA,CASSHINPCEQYF,TGTGCCAGCAGCCACATTAACCCCTGCGAGCAGTACTTC
TRBJ2-3,many,TRBV9,NA,CASSVDGASDTQYF,TGTGCCAGCAGCGTGGACGGAGCATCAGATACGCAGTATTTT